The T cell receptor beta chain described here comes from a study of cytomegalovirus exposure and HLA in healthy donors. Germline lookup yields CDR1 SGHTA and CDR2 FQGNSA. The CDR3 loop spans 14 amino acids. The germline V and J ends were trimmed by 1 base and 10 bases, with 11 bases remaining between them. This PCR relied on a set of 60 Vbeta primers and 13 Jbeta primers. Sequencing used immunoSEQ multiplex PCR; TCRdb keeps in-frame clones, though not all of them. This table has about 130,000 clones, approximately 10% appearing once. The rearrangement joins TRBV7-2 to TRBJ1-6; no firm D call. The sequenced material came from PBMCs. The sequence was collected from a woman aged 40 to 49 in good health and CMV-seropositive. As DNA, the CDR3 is TGTGCCAGCAGCTTAGGGGGAAGAGGGTCACCCCTCCACTTT. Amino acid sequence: CASSLGGRGSPLHF. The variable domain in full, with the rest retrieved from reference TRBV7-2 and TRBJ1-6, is GAGVSQSPSNKVTEKGKDVELRCDPISGHTALYWYRQSLGQGLEFLIYFQGNSAPDKSGLPSDRFSAERTGGSVSTLTIQRTQQEDSAVYLCASSLGGRGSPLHFGNGTRLTVT.